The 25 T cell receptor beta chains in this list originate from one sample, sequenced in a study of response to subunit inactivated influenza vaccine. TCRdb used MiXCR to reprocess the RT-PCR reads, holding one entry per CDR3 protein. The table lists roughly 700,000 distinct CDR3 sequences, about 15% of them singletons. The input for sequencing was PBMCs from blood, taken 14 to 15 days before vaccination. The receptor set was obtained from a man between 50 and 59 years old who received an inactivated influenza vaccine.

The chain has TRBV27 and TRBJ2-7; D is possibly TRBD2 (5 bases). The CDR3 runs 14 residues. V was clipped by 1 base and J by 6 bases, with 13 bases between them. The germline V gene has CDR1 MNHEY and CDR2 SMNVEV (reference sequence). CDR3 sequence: CASSLYRGTGEQYF. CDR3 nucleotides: TGTGCCAGCAGTTTATATCGGGGTACCGGCGAGCAGTACTTC.

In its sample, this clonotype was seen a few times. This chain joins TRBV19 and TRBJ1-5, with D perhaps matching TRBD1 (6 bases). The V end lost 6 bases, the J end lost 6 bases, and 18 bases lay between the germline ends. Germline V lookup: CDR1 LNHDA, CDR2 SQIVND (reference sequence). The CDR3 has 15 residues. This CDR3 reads CASRLDSLRGQPQHF. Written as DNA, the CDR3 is TGTGCCAGTAGGCTGGACAGTCTCAGGGGTCAGCCCCAGCATTTT.

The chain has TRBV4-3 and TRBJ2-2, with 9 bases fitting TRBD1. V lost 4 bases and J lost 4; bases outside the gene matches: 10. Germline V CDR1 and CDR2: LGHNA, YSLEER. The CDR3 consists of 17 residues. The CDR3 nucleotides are TGCGCCAGCAGCCGTTCACAGGGGGCCGATGGCACCGGGGAGCTGTTTTTT. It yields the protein CASSRSQGADGTGELFF.

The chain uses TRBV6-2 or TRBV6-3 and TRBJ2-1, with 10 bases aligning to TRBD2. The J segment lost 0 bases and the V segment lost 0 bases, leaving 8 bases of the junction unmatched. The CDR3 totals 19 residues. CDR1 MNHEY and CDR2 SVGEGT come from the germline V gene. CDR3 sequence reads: CASSYSPQRLAGSYNEQFF. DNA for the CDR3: TGTGCCAGCAGTTACTCTCCCCAGCGACTAGCGGGCTCCTACAATGAGCAGTTCTTC.

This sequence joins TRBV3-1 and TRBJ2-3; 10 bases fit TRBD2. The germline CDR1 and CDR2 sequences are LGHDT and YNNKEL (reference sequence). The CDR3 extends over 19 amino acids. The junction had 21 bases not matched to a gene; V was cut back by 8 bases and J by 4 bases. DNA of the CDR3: TGTGCCAGCTGTTTTTTTCCTAGCGGGAGACGGGATCGCTCAGATACGCAGTATTTT. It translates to CASCFFPSGRRDRSDTQYF.

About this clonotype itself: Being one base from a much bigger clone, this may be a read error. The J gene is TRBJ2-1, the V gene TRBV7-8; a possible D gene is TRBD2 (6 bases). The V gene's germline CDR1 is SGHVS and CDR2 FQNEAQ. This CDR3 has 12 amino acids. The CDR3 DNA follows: TGTGCCAGCAGGCAGGAGGGCAATGAGCGGTTCTTC. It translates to CASRQEGNERFF. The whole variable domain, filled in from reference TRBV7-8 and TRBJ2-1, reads GAGVSQSPRYKVAKRGQDVALRCDPISGHVSLFWYQQALGQGPEFLTYFQNEAQLDKSGLPSDRFFAERPEGSVSTLKIQRTQQEDSAVYLCASRQEGNERFFGPGTRLTVL.

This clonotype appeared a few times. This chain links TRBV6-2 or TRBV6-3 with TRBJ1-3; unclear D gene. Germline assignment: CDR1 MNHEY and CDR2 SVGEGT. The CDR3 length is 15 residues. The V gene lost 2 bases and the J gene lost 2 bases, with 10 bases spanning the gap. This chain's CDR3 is CASSYERTTGNTIYF. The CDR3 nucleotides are TGTGCCAGCAGTTACGAACGGACCACTGGAAACACCATATATTTT.

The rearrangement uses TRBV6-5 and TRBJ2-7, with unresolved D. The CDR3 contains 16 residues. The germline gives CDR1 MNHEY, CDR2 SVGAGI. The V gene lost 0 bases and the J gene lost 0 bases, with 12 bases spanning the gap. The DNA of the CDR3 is TGTGCCAGCAGTTACTCGAAGGGCCCAAGCTCCTACGAGCAGTACTTC. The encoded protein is CASSYSKGPSSYEQYF.

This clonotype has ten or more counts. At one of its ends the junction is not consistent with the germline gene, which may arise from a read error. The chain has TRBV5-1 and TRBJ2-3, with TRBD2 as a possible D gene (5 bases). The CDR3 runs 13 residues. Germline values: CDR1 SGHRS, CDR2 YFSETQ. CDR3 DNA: TGTGCCAGCAGTGGAGGTAGCACAGATACGCAGTATTTT. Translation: CASSGGSTDTQYF.

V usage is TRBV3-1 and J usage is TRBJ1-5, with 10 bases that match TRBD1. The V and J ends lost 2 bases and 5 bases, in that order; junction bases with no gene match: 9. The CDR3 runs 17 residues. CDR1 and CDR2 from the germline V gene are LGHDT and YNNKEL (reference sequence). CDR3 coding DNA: TGTGCCAGCAGCCAAAGGGCCGGGACAGGGGACCATCAGCCCCAGCATTTT. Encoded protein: CASSQRAGTGDHQPQHF.

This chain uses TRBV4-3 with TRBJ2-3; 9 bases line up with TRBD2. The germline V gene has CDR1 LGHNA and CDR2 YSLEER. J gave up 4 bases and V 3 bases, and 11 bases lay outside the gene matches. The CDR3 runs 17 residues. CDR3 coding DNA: TGCGCCAGCAGCCACGAGGGGGGAGCGGGGGGTTCAGATACGCAGTATTTT. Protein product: CASSHEGGAGGSDTQYF.

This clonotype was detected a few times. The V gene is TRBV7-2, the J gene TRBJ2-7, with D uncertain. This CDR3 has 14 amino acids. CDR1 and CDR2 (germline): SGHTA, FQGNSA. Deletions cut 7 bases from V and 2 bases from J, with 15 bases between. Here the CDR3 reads CASTAEPTTYEQYF. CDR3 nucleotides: TGTGCCAGCACCGCGGAGCCGACAACCTACGAGCAGTACTTC. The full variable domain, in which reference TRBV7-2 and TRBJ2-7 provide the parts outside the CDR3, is GAGVSQSPSNKVTEKGKDVELRCDPISGHTALYWYRQSLGQGLEFLIYFQGNSAPDKSGLPSDRFSAERTGGSVSTLTIQRTQQEDSAVYLCASTAEPTTYEQYFGPGTRLTVT.

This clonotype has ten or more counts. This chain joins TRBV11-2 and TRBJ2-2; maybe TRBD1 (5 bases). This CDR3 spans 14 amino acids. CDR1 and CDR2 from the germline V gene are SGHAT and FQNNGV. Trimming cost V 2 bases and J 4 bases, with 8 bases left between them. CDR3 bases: TGTGCCAGCAGCTTACAGGGATCCACCGGGGAGCTGTTTTTT. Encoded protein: CASSLQGSTGELFF.

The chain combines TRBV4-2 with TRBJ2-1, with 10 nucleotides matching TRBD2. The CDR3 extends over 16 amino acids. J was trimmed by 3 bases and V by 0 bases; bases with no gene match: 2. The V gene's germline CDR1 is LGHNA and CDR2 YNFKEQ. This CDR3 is CASSQDASGSYNEQFF. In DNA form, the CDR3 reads TGTGCCAGCAGCCAAGATGCTAGCGGGAGCTACAATGAGCAGTTCTTC.

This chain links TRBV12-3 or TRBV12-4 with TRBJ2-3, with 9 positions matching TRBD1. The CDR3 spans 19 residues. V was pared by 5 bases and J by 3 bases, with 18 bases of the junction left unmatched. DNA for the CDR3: TGTGCCAGCAGTCCTAGTAGAGGGGGACAGGGAGGTAGTACAGATACGCAGTATTTT. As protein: CASSPSRGGQGGSTDTQYF.

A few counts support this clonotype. The DNA for the CDR3 is TGTGCCAGCAGTTACCAGCGGGGGGGCACCCAAGAGACCCAGTACTTC. Translation gives CASSYQRGGTQETQYF. V gene TRBV6-2 or TRBV6-3 combines with J gene TRBJ2-5; TRBD2 matches 10 bases. Germline-derived CDR1 and CDR2 are MNHEY and SVGEGT. With V trimmed by 2 bases and J by 1 base, 4 bases remained unmatched. The CDR3 covers 16 residues.

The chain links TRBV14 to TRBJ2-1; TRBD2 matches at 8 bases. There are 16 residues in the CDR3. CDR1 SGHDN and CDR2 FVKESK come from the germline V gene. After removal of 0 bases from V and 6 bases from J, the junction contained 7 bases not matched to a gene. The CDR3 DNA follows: TGTGCCAGCAGCCAAGATTACGGGAGGGCCCTCAATGAGCAGTTCTTC. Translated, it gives CASSQDYGRALNEQFF. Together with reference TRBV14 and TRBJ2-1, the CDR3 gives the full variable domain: EAGVTQFPSHSVIEKGQTVTLRCDPISGHDNLYWYRRVMGKEIKFLLHFVKESKQDESGMPNNRFLAERTGGTYSTLKVQPAELEDSGVYFCASSQDYGRALNEQFFGPGTRLTVL.

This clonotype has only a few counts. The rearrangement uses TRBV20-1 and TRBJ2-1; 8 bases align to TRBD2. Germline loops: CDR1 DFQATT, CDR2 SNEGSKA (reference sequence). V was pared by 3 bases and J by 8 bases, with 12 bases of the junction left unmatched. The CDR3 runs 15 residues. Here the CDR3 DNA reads TGCAGTGCTAGGGACCCCGGACTAGCATCCGATGAGCAGTTCTTC. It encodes CSARDPGLASDEQFF.

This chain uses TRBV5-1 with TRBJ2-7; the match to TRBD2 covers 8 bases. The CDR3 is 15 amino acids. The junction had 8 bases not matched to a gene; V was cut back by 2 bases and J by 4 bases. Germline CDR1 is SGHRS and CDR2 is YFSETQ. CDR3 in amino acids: CASSLIAGSQYEQYF. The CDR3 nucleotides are TGCGCCAGCAGCTTAATAGCGGGATCCCAATACGAGCAGTACTTC. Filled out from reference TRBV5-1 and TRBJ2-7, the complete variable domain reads KAGVTQTPRYLIKTRGQQVTLSCSPISGHRSVSWYQQTPGQGLQFLFEYFSETQRNKGNFPGRFSGRQFSNSRSEMNVSTLELGDSALYLCASSLIAGSQYEQYFGPGTRLTVT.

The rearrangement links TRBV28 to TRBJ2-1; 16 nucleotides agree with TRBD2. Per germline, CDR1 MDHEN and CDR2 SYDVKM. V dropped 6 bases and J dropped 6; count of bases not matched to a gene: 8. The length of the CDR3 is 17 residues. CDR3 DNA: TGTGCCAGCAGAATGAAGGGACTAGCGGGAGGGCCCAATGAGCAGTTCTTC. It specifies CASRMKGLAGGPNEQFF.

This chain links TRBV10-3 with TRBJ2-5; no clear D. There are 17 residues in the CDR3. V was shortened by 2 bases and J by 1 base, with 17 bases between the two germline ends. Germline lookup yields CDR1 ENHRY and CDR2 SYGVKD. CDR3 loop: CAISERRELLTQETQYF. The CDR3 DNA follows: TGTGCCATCAGTGAGCGCCGAGAACTGCTCACCCAAGAGACCCAGTACTTC.

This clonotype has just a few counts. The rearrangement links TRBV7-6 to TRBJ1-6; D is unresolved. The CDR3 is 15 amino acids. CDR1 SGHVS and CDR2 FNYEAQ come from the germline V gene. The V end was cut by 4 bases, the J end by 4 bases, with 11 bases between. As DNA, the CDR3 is TGTGCCAGCAGCTCGGGCGGGGATTATAATTCACCCCTCCACTTT. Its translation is CASSSGGDYNSPLHF.

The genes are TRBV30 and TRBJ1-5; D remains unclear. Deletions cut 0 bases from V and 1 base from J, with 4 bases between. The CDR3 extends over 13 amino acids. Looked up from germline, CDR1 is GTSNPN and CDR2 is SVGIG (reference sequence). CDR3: CAWSVTSNQPQHF. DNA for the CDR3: TGTGCCTGGAGTGTGACGAGCAATCAGCCCCAGCATTTT.

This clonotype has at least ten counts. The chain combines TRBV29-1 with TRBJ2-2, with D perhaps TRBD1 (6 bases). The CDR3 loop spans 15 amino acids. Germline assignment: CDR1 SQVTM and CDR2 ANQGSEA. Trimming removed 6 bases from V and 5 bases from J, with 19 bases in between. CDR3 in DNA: TGCAGCGTCTCGATTACAGGGTTTCAGACCGGGGAGCTGTTTTTT. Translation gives CSVSITGFQTGELFF.

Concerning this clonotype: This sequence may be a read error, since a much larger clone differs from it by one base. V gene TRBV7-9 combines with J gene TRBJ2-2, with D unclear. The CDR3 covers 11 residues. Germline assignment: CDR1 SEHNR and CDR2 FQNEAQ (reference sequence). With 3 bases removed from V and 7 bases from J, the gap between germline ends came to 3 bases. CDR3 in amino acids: CASSFDGELFF. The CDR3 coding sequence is TGTGCCAGCAGCTTCGACGGGGAGCTGTTTTTT.